A selection of T cell receptor beta chains follows, all from one sample in a study of blood T cells in healthy people across ages. TCRdb reanalysed the 5' RACE reads using MiXCR and keeps one entry per CDR3 protein. The sample shows 630,000 or so distinct CDR3 sequences, 25% to 30% of them seen only once. Sequencing used blood. All receptors derive from an elderly woman in good health. Each CDR3 is given with its conserved first and last residue. The order of the fields is CDR3 length, D gene, clone size, J gene, V gene, CDR3 protein, CDR3 DNA. D genes are given only for firm matches. Rows give clone size only sometimes, using once, few, many, or a class for an expanded clone.

14	TRBD1	.	TRBJ2-3	TRBV5-1	CASSSSGQADTQYF	TGCGCCAGCAGCTCTTCTGGACAGGCAGATACGCAGTATTTT
15	TRBD1	.	TRBJ1-5	TRBV27	CASSLTGQGGQPQHF	TGTGCCAGCAGCCTAACGGGACAGGGGGGTCAGCCCCAGCATTTT
17	.	many	TRBJ2-6	TRBV7-9	CASSLTRGASGANVLTF	TGTGCCAGCAGCTTAACTCGGGGAGCCTCTGGGGCCAACGTCCTGACTTTC
14	TRBD2	.	TRBJ2-3	TRBV20-1	CSTPGGGSTDTQYF	TGCAGTACTCCGGGAGGGGGAAGCACAGATACGCAGTATTTT
14	.	.	TRBJ1-5	TRBV24-1	CATSPEGWDQPQHF	TGTGCCACCAGTCCCGAAGGATGGGATCAGCCCCAGCATTTT
15	.	many	TRBJ2-6	TRBV20-1	CSATRPASGANVLTF	TGCAGTGCTACCCGTCCGGCCTCTGGGGCCAACGTCCTGACTTTC
11	.	many	TRBJ1-2	TRBV27	CASSTGRGYTF	TGTGCCAGCAGCACGGGGCGGGGCTACACCTTC
13	.	.	TRBJ2-4	TRBV21-1	CASSYSDYDIQYF	TGTGCCAGCAGTTACTCGGACTACGACATTCAGTACTTC
13	.	few	TRBJ1-5	TRBV2	CASSVPGGQPQHF	TGTGCCAGCAGTGTTCCCGGAGGGCAGCCCCAGCATTTT
12	.	.	TRBJ2-3	TRBV20-1	CSAPPVPDTQYF	TGCAGTGCTCCCCCCGTCCCAGATACGCAGTATTTT
13	TRBD1	.	TRBJ1-1	TRBV20-1	CSARDDRAPEAFF	TGCAGTGCTAGAGACGACAGGGCCCCTGAAGCTTTCTTT
13	.	few	TRBJ1-6	TRBV10-3	CAISQGEGSPLHF	TGTGCCATTTCACAGGGAGAGGGCTCACCCCTCCACTTT
13	TRBD1	many	TRBJ2-7	TRBV29-1	CSVEDRGSHEQYF	TGCAGCGTTGAGGACAGGGGGAGTCACGAGCAGTACTTC
11	.	.	TRBJ2-7	TRBV29-1	CSVEGRYEQYF	TGCAGCGTTGAAGGGCGGTACGAGCAGTACTTC
14	.	many	TRBJ2-7	TRBV3-1	CASSQSRTSYEQYF	TGTGCCAGCAGCCAGTCGAGAACCTCCTACGAGCAGTACTTC
14	.	.	TRBJ1-4	TRBV5-1	CASKRSGLNEKLFF	TGCGCCAGCAAACGGTCTGGGCTAAATGAAAAACTGTTTTTT
13	TRBD1	many	TRBJ1-2	TRBV20-1	CSARGTGGYGYTF	TGCAGTGCTAGAGGGACAGGGGGCTATGGCTACACCTTC
12	.	.	TRBJ1-2	TRBV20-1	CSARGHGDGYTF	TGCAGTGCTAGGGGGCACGGTGATGGCTACACCTTC
15	.	.	TRBJ1-1	TRBV6-1	CASSEGATWNTEAFF	TGTGCCAGCAGTGAAGGTGCGACATGGAACACTGAAGCTTTCTTT
15	TRBD2	many	TRBJ2-7	TRBV18	CASSPSSGGTYEQYF	TGTGCCAGCTCACCCTCTAGCGGGGGTACCTACGAGCAGTACTTC
12	.	few	TRBJ1-1	TRBV29-1	CSVEDLQGGAFF	TGCAGCGTTGAAGATCTTCAGGGAGGAGCTTTCTTT
15	TRBD1	many	TRBJ1-2	TRBV4-1	CASSHPQGALDGYTF	TGCGCCAGCAGCCACCCACAGGGGGCCCTCGATGGCTACACCTTC
17	.	.	TRBJ2-3	TRBV5-1	CASSDTFFQTSTDTQYF	TGCGCCAGCAGCGACACCTTCTTCCAAACTAGCACAGATACGCAGTATTTT
14	TRBD1	.	TRBJ2-7	TRBV5-1	CASSTDRGLYKRYF	TGCGCCAGCAGCACTGACAGGGGGCTCTACAAGCGGTACTTC
15	.	.	TRBJ1-2	TRBV5-6	CASSLLTALNYGYTF	TGTGCCAGCAGCTTGTTAACAGCCCTTAACTATGGCTACACCTTC
16	.	.	TRBJ2-3	TRBV12-5	CASGLTGSLLTDTQYF	TGTGCTAGTGGTTTGACAGGGTCCCTACTCACAGATACGCAGTATTTT
13	TRBD1	.	TRBJ1-5	TRBV20-1	CCAQGAGDQPQHF	TGCTGCGCACAGGGGGCGGGCGATCAGCCCCAGCATTTT
17	TRBD2	many	TRBJ2-1	TRBV7-2	CASSLVGLAGAYNEQFF	TGTGCCAGCAGCTTAGTAGGACTAGCGGGTGCTTACAATGAGCAGTTCTTC
15	TRBD1	few	TRBJ1-4	TRBV7-6	CASSPDRGDYEKLFF	TGTGCCAGCAGCCCGGACAGGGGAGATTATGAAAAACTGTTTTTT
14	.	many	TRBJ1-1	TRBV28	CASRPHSMNTEAFF	TGTGCCAGCAGGCCTCACTCAATGAACACTGAAGCTTTCTTT
15	TRBD1	many	TRBJ2-5	TRBV5-1	CASSLAGTAEETQYF	TGCGCCAGCAGCTTGGCTGGGACAGCCGAAGAGACCCAGTACTTC
13	TRBD1	many	TRBJ1-2	TRBV6-6	CASSGDRWDGYTF	TGTGCCAGCAGTGGGGACAGGTGGGATGGCTACACCTTC
13	.	many	TRBJ2-3	TRBV4-2	CASSQGRGDTQYF	TGTGCCAGCAGCCAAGGTCGGGGGGATACGCAGTATTTT
16	TRBD1	many	TRBJ1-1	TRBV5-1	CASSLTGVGEGTEAFF	TGCGCCAGCAGTCTCACAGGGGTGGGGGAAGGGACTGAAGCTTTCTTT
14	.	.	TRBJ2-2	TRBV6-1	CDLIRGPSTGERFF	TGTGACCTAATCCGGGGGCCGAGCACCGGGGAGCGGTTTTTT
12	.	many	TRBJ1-1	TRBV6-5	CASRLSNTEAFF	TGTGCCAGCAGACTTTCGAACACTGAAGCTTTCTTT
16	.	many	TRBJ2-1	TRBV7-8	CASSFRTVGAYNEQFF	TGTGCCAGCAGCTTTCGGACAGTCGGGGCCTACAATGAGCAGTTCTTC
16	.	.	TRBJ1-2	TRBV2	CASSEDRRTANYGYTF	TGTGCCAGCAGTGAGGATAGGCGGACGGCTAACTATGGCTACACCTTC
14	.	.	TRBJ1-1	TRBV7-2	CASSLGTDNTEAFF	TGTGCCAGCAGCTTAGGGACAGACAACACTGAAGCTTTCTTT
17	.	few	TRBJ2-5	TRBV3-1	CASSQRLLGHGGETQYF	TGTGCCAGCAGCCAAAGATTGTTGGGGCACGGGGGAGAGACCCAGTACTTC
13	.	many	TRBJ2-5	TRBV3-1	CASSQLSLETQYF	TGTGCCAGCAGCCAATTAAGTTTAGAGACCCAGTACTTC
14	.	many	TRBJ2-5	TRBV7-9	CASSLATGQETQYF	TGTGCCAGCAGCTTAGCCACAGGTCAAGAGACCCAGTACTTC
13	.	.	TRBJ2-2	TRBV6-5	CASSPQDTGELFF	TGTGCCAGCAGTCCTCAGGACACCGGGGAGCTGTTTTTT
12	.	.	TRBJ1-2	TRBV3-1	CASGRGDNGYTF	TGCGCCAGCGGCCGAGGAGACAATGGCTACACCTTC
13	.	many	TRBJ2-3	TRBV11-1	CASSLDLTDTQYF	TGTGCCAGCAGCTTAGATTTAACAGATACGCAGTATTTT
13	.	many	TRBJ2-7	TRBV21-1	CASSKGTTYEQYF	TGTGCCAGCAGCAAGGGGACTACCTACGAGCAGTACTTC
17	.	.	TRBJ2-4	TRBV7-8	CASSPWQGTGAKNIQYF	TGTGCCAGCAGCCCCTGGCAGGGGACTGGGGCCAAAAACATTCAGTACTTC
15	TRBD2	.	TRBJ2-3	TRBV20-1	CSAGTSGSKTDTQYF	TGCAGTGCTGGGACTAGCGGGAGTAAGACAGATACGCAGTATTTT
13	TRBD1	many	TRBJ2-7	TRBV14	CASSQTGTGEQYF	TGTGCCAGCAGCCAAACCGGGACAGGGGAGCAGTACTTC